Listed below are T cell receptor beta chains from one sample, sequenced in a study of preoperative IRX-2 immunotherapy in early breast cancer. Clones were read by immunoSEQ multiplex PCR, and TCRdb kept only the in-frame ones, dropping some. The sample lists roughly 99,000 clones; about nine tenths were seen once. The source was tumor tissue, collected after IRX-2 immunotherapy. Receptor source: a human donor with breast cancer. The CDR3 runs from the conserved cysteine through the conserved F or W. D genes are given only for firm matches. Rows give clone size only sometimes, using once, few, many, or a class for an expanded clone.

D,J,V,size,CDR3,DNA
NA,TRBJ1-4,TRBV11-3,NA,CASSQDLQGEKLFF,TGTGCCAGCAGTCAGGACCTACAAGGAGAAAAACTGTTTTTT
NA,TRBJ1-2,TRBV25-1,once,CASSDVGGAYGYTF,TGTGCCAGCAGTGACGTCGGGGGGGCCTATGGCTACACCTTC
NA,TRBJ2-5,TRBV28,once,CASSRSGSETQYF,TGTGCCAGCAGTCGTTCAGGGTCGGAGACCCAGTACTTC
NA,TRBJ2-7,TRBV18,NA,CASSSTGSHEQYF,TGTGCCAGCTCGTCGACAGGTTCCCACGAGCAGTACTTC
NA,TRBJ2-1,TRBV18,NA,CASSLLGNEQFF,TGTGCCAGCTCTCTCCTGGGGAATGAGCAGTTCTTC
TRBD1,TRBJ2-3,TRBV11-3,NA,CASSPRPGQVTDTQYF,TGTGCCAGCAGCCCCAGGCCGGGACAGGTCACAGATACGCAGTATTTT
NA,TRBJ2-3,TRBV19,NA,CASSIADTQYF,TGTGCCAGTAGTATTGCCGATACGCAGTATTTT
TRBD1,TRBJ1-6,TRBV29-1,NA,CSSHPGQDNSPLHF,TGCAGCTCCCACCCGGGACAGGATAATTCACCCCTCCACTTT
TRBD1,TRBJ2-3,TRBV19,NA,CASTGDRGLGTDTQYF,TGTGCCAGTACCGGGGACAGGGGGCTTGGCACAGATACGCAGTATTTT
NA,TRBJ2-1,TRBV30,NA,CAWSVRSGTYNEQFF,TGTGCCTGGAGTGTTAGGTCGGGGACCTACAATGAGCAGTTCTTC
TRBD2,TRBJ2-3,TRBV7-1,NA,CASSLASSGGQDTQYF,TGTGCCAGCAGCTTAGCGTCTAGCGGGGGACAGGATACGCAGTATTTT
NA,TRBJ1-1,TRBV1,NA,CASSQGLWGENTEAFF,TGCGCCAGCAGCCAGGGCCTATGGGGGGAGAACACTGAAGCTTTCTTT
NA,TRBJ2-1,TRBV12-5,NA,CASSLGSVFESNEQFF,TGTGCTAGTAGTCTCGGTAGTGTGTTTGAATCCAATGAGCAGTTCTTC
TRBD1,TRBJ1-6,TRBV19,NA,CASNGQGYSPLHF,TGTGCCAGTAATGGACAGGGGTACTCACCCCTCCACTTT
TRBD2,TRBJ2-6,TRBV30,NA,CAWSVREAGANVLTF,TGTGCCTGGAGTGTTCGGGAGGCCGGGGCCAACGTCCTGACTTTC
NA,TRBJ2-7,TRBV5-1,NA,CASSSDRSVHEQYF,TGCGCCAGCAGTTCCGACAGGTCTGTGCACGAGCAGTACTTC
NA,TRBJ1-1,TRBV6-8,NA,CASTSPRGNTEAFF,TGTGCCAGCACCTCTCCCCGGGGTAACACTGAAGCTTTCTTT
NA,TRBJ2-1,TRBV7-1,NA,CASSLYIGWSSYNEQFF,TGTGCCAGCAGCTTGTACATCGGGTGGAGCTCCTACAATGAGCAGTTCTTC
NA,TRBJ2-7,TRBV5-1,NA,CASSSVRGTYEQYF,TGCGCCAGCAGCTCGGTGAGAGGCACCTACGAGCAGTACTTC
NA,TRBJ1-5,TRBV19,NA,CASSIGPEGGLNSNQPQHF,TGTGCCAGTAGTATCGGTCCGGAAGGGGGGCTCAATAGCAATCAGCCCCAGCATTTT
NA,TRBJ1-1,TRBV30,NA,CAWSVRSEAFF,TGTGCCTGGAGTGTACGGTCGGAAGCTTTCTTT
NA,TRBJ1-3,TRBV6-8,NA,CASSRGRGSGNTIYF,TGTGCCAGCAGCCGCGGGCGAGGCTCTGGAAACACCATATATTTT
NA,TRBJ1-1,TRBV6-8,NA,CASSPFGTVNTEAFF,TGTGCCAGCAGCCCTTTCGGGACGGTGAACACTGAAGCTTTCTTT
NA,TRBJ2-3,TRBV29-1,NA,CSVAGFTDTQYF,TGCAGCGTTGCGGGGTTCACAGATACGCAGTATTTT
NA,TRBJ2-6,TRBV10-1,NA,CASSEGTGANVLTF,TGCGCCAGCAGTGAGGGGACTGGGGCCAACGTCCTGACTTTC